The subject of this entry is one TCR beta chain. This CDR3 has 14 residues. The V gene lost 2 bases and the J gene lost 4 bases, with 8 bases spanning the gap. Germline V gene data show CDR1 as SGHTA and CDR2 as FQGNSA. These data are taken from a study of blood T cell repertoires in COVID-19. Study-wide background: Italy, Spain and the United States were the sources of the convalescent and acute COVID-19 samples. The analysed material was cDNA or gDNA that came from T cells, B-cell-depleted T cells, or PBMCs.

Original handling: Researchers report that nucleated cell counts were estimated from reference gene primer amplification. Generated by immunoSEQ multiplex PCR, the TCRdb table keeps only in-frame clones and is missing some. V and J calls and clone size come straight from that table; D and trimming were deduced from the DNA. This table holds around 110,000 clones, approximately 82% found once. Material for sequencing was peripheral blood. V usage is TRBV7-2 and J usage is TRBJ1-4; D unresolved. This clonotype was sampled from a man aged 70 or older with active or convalescent COVID-19. The CDR3 loop is CASSLTGDNEKLFF. The DNA for the CDR3 is TGTGCCAGCAGCTTAACCGGGGATAATGAAAAACTGTTTTTT.